This T cell receptor beta chain originates from a study of cytomegalovirus exposure and HLA in healthy donors. 60 Vbeta and 13 Jbeta primers were used in PCR. Clones were sequenced by immunoSEQ multiplex PCR, and TCRdb holds only the in-frame ones, with some missing. The sample data list 150,000 to 200,000 clones. The CDR3 spans 15 residues. Germline V gives CDR1 MNHEY, CDR2 SVGAGI. The J segment lost 3 bases and the V segment lost 9 bases, leaving 14 bases of the junction unmatched. The origin of this receptor is a man aged 30-40 years in good health and CMV-seronegative. Material: PBMCs. The chain recombines TRBV6-5 with TRBJ2-7, with 7 bases lining up with TRBD1. The CDR3 here is CASSLNPGQSYEQYF. The DNA of the CDR3 is TGTGCCAGTTCACTCAACCCGGGACAGAGCTACGAGCAGTACTTC.